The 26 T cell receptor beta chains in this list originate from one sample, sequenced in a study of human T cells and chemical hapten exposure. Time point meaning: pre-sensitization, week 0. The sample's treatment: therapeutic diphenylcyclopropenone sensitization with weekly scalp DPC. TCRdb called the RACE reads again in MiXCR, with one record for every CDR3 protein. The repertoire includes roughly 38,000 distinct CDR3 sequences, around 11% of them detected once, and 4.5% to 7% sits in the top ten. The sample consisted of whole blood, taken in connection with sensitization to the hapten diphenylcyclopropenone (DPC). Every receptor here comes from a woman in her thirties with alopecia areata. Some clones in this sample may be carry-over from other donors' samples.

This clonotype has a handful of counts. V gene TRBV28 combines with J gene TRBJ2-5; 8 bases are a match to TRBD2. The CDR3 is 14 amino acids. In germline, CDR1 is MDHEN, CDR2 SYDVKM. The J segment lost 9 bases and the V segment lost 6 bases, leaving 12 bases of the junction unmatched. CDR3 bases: TGTGCCAGCAGAACACCTGGGACTAGTGGGTCCCAGTACTTC. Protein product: CASRTPGTSGSQYF.

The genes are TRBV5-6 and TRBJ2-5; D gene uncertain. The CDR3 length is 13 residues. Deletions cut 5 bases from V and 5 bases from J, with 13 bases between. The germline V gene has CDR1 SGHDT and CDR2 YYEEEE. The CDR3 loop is CASSRFSRETQYF. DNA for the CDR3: TGTGCCAGCAGTAGATTCTCGCGCGAGACCCAGTACTTC.

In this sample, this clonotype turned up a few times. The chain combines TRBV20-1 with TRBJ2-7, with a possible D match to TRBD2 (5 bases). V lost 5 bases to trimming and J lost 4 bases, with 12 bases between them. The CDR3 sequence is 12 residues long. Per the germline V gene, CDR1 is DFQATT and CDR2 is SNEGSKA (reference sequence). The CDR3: CSAYHSGYEQYF. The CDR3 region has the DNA TGCAGTGCTTACCACTCGGGGTACGAGCAGTACTTC.

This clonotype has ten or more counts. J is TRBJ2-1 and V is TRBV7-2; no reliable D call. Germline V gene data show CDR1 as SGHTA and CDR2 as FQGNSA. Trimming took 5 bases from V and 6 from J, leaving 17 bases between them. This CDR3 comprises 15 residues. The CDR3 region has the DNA TGTGCCAGCAGCCCCGCCCTCCTCGTGCGCAATGAGCAGTTCTTC. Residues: CASSPALLVRNEQFF.

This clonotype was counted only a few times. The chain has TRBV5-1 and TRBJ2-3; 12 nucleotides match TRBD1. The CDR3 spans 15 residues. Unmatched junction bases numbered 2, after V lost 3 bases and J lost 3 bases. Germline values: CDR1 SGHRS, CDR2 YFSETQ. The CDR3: CASSWGQGATDTQYF. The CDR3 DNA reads TGCGCCAGCAGCTGGGGACAGGGGGCAACAGATACGCAGTATTTT.

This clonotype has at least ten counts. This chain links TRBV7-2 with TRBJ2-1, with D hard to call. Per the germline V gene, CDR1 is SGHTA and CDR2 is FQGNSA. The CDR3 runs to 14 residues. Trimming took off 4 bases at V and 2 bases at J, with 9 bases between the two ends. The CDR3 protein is CASSSSGPYNEQFF. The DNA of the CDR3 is TGTGCCAGCAGCTCTAGTGGTCCCTACAATGAGCAGTTCTTC.

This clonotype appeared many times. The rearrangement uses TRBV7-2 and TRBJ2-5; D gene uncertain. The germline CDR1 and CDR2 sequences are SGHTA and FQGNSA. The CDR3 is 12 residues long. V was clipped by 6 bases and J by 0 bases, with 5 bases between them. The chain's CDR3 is CASSWNQETQYF. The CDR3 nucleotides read TGTGCCAGCAGTTGGAACCAAGAGACCCAGTACTTC.

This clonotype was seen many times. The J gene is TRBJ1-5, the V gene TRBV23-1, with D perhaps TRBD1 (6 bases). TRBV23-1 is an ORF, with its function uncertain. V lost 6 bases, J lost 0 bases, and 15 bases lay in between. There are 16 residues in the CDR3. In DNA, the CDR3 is TGCGCCAGCAGCCCCGACAGGACTATTAGCAATCAGCCCCAGCATTTT. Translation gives CASSPDRTISNQPQHF.

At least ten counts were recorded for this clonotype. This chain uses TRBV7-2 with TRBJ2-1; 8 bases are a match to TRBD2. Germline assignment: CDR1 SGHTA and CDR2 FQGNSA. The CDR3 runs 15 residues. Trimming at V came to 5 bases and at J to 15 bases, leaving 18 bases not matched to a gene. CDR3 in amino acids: CASSQGDPGTSRPFF. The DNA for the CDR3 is TGTGCCAGCAGCCAAGGAGATCCAGGGACTAGTCGTCCGTTCTTC.

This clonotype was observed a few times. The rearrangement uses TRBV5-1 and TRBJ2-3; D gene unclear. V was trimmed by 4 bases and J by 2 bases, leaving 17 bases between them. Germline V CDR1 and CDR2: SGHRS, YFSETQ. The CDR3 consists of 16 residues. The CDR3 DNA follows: TGCGCCAGCAGCCAGTCCTATGCTAAATACACAGATACGCAGTATTTT. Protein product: CASSQSYAKYTDTQYF.

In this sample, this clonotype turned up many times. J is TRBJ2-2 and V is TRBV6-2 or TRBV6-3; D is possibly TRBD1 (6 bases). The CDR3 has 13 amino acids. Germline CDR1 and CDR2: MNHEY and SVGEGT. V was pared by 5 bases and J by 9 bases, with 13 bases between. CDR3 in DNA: TGTGCCAGCAGTGCCGGAACAGGGTGGGAGCTGTTTTTT. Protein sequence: CASSAGTGWELFF.

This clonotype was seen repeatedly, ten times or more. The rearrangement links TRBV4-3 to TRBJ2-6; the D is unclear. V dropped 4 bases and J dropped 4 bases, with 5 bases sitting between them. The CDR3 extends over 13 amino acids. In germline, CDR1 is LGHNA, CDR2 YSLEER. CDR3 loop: CASSLPGANVLTF. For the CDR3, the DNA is TGCGCCAGCAGCCTCCCCGGGGCCAACGTCCTGACTTTC.

CDR3 sequence (DNA): TGTGCCAGCAGCCAAGAGTCTTTGGGCGGGAGCGGCGGAGATACGCAGTATTTT. This translates into CASSQESLGGSGGDTQYF. V and J are TRBV4-2 and TRBJ2-3; 7 bases line up with TRBD2. The germline CDR1 and CDR2 sequences are LGHNA and YNFKEQ. This CDR3 is built from 18 residues. The V and J ends lost 0 bases and 5 bases, in that order; junction bases with no gene match: 14.

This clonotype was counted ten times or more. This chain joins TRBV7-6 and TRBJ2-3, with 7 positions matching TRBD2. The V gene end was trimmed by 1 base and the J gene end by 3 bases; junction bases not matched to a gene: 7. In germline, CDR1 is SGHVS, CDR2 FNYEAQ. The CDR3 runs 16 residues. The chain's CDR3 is CASSLGEGRATDTQYF. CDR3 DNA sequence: TGTGCCAGCAGCTTAGGGGAGGGGCGTGCAACAGATACGCAGTATTTT.

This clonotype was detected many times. CDR3: CASSLQPGLGYEQYF. The CDR3 DNA reads TGTGCCAGCAGCCTCCAACCGGGACTAGGCTACGAGCAGTACTTC. This chain links TRBV7-2 with TRBJ2-7; 8 bases align to TRBD2. Trimming cost V 5 bases and J 3 bases; bases outside gene matches: 9. There are 15 residues in the CDR3. CDR1 is SGHTA, CDR2 FQGNSA, per germline.

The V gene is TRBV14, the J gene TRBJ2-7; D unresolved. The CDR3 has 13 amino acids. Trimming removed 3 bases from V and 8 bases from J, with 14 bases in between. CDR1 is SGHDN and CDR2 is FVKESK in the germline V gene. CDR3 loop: CASSHNPVGQQYF. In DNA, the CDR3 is TGTGCCAGCAGCCATAACCCCGTAGGCCAGCAGTACTTC.

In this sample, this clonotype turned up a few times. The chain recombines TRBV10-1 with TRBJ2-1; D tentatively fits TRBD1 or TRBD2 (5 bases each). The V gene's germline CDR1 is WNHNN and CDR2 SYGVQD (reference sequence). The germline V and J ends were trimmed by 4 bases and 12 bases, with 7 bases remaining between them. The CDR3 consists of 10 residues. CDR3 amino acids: CASSGDRQFF. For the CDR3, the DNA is TGCGCCAGCAGTGGGGACCGGCAGTTCTTC.

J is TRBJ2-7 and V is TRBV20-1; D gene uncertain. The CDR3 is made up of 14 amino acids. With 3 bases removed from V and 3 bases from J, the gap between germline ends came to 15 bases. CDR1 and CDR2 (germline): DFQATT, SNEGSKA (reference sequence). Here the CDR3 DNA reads TGCAGTGCTAGCGCTATAGTCGGTAGCTACGAGCAGTACTTC. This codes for CSASAIVGSYEQYF.

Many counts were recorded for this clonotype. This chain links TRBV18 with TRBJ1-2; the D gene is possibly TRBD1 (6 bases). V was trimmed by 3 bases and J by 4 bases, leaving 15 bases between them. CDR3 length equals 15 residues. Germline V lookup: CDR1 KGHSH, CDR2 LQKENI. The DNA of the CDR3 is TGTGCCAGCTCACCTTCCGGGACACCTGCCTATGGCTACACCTTC. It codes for CASSPSGTPAYGYTF.

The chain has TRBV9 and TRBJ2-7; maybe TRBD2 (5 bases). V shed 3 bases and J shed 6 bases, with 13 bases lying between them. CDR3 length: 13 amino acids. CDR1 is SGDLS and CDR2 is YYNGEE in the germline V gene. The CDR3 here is CASSGTSISEQYF. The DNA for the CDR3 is TGTGCCAGCAGCGGTACTAGTATCAGCGAGCAGTACTTC.

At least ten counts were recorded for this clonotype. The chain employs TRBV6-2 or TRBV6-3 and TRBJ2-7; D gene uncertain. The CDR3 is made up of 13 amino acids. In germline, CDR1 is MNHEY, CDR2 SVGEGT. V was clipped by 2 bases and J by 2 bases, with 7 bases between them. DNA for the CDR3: TGTGCCAGCAGTTACACAACTACCTACGAGCAGTACTTC. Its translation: CASSYTTTYEQYF.

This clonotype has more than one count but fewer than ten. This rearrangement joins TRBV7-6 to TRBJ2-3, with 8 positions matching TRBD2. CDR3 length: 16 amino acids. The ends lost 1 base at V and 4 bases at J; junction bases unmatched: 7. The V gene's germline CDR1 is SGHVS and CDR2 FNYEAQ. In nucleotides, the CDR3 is TGTGCCAGCAGCTTAGATACGGGAGGGCCGGCAGATACGCAGTATTTT. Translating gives CASSLDTGGPADTQYF.

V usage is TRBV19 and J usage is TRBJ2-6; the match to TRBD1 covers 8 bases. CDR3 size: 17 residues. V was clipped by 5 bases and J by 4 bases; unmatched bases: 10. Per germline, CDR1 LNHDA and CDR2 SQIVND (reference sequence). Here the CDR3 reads CASSLAGGAQGANVLTF. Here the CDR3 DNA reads TGTGCCAGTAGTCTCGCAGGGGGCGCGCAAGGGGCCAACGTCCTGACTTTC.

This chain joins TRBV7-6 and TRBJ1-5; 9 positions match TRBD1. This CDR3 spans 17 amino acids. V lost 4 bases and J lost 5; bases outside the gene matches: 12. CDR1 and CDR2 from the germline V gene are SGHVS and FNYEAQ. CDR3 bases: TGTGCCAGCAGCTCACGCCTCACAGGGGGCGCGCATCAGCCCCAGCATTTT. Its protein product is CASSSRLTGGAHQPQHF.

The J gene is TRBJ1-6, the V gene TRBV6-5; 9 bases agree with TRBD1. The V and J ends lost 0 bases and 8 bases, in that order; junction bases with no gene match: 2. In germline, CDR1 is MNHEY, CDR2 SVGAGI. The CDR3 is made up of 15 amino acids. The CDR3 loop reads CASSYSRQGDSPLHF. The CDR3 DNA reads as TGTGCCAGCAGTTACTCGAGACAGGGGGATTCACCCCTCCACTTT.

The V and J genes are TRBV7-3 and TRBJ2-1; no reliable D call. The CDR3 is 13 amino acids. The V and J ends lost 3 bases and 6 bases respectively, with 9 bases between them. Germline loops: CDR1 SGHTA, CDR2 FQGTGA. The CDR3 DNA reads TGTGCCAGCAGCTTCCAGGCCTCCAATGAGCAGTTCTTC. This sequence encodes CASSFQASNEQFF.